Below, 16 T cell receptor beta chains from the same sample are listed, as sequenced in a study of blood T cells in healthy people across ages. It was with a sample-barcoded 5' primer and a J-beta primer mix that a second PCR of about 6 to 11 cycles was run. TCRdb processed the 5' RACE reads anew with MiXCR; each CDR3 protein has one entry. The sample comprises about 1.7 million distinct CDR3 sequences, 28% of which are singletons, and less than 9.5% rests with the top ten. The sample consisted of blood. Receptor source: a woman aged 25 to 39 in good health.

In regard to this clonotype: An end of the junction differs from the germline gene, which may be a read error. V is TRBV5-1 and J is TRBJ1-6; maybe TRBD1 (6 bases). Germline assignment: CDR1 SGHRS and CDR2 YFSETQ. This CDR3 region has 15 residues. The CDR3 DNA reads TGCGTCAGCAGCTTGGAGGGGGTCCCGAATTCACCCCTCCACTTT. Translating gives CVSSLEGVPNSPLHF.

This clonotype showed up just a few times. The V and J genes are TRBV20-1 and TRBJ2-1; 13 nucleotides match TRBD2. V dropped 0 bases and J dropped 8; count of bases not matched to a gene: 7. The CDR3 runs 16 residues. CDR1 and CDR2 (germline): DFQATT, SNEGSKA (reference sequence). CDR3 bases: TGCAGTGCTAGAGATCGGACTAGCGGGAGAGGAGATGAGCAGTTCTTC. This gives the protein CSARDRTSGRGDEQFF.

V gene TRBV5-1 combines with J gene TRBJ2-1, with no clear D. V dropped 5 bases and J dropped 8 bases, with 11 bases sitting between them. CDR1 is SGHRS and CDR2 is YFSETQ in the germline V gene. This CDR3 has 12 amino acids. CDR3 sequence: CASRSAIHEQFF. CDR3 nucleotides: TGCGCCAGCAGGTCAGCAATCCATGAGCAGTTCTTC.

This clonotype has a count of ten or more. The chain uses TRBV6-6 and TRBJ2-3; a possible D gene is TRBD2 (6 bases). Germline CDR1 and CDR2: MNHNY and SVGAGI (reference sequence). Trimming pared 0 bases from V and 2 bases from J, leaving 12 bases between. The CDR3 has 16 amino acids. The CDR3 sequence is CASSYSPGRYTDTQYF. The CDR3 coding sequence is TGTGCCAGCAGTTACTCACCGGGGAGGTACACAGATACGCAGTATTTT.

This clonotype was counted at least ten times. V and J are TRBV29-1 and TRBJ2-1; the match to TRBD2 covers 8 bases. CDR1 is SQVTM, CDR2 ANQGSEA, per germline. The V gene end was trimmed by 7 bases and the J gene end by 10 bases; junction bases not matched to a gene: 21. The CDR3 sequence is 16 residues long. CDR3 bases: TGCAGCGCCGGTGACATACAGCGAGCGGGGGTCGGGGAGCAGTTCTTC. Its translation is CSAGDIQRAGVGEQFF.

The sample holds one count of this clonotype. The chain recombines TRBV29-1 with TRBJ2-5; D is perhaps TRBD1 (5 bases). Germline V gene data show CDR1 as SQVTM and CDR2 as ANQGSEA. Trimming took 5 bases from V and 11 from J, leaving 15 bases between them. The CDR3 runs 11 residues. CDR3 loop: CSVRGRSSQYF. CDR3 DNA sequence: TGCAGCGTTAGGGGAAGGAGTTCGCAGTACTTC.

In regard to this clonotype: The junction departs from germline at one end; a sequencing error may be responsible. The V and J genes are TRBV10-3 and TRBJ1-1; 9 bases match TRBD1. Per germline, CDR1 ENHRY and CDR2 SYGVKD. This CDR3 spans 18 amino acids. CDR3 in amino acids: CDISERSQVGQGNTEAFF. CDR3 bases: TGTGACATCAGTGAGCGGTCCCAGGTGGGACAGGGGAACACTGAAGCTTTCTTT.

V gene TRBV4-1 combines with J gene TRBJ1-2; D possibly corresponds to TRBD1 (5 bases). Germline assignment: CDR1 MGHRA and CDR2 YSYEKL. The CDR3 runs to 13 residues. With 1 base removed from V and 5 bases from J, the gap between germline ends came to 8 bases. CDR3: CASSQGQRYGYTF. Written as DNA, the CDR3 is TGCGCCAGCAGCCAAGGACAGAGATATGGCTACACCTTC.

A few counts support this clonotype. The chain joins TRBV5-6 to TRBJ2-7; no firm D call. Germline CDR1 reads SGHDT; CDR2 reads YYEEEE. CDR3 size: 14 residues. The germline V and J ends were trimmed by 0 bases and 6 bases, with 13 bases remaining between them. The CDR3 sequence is CASSLEGTLLEQYF. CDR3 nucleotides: TGTGCCAGCAGCTTGGAGGGAACCCTCCTCGAGCAGTACTTC.

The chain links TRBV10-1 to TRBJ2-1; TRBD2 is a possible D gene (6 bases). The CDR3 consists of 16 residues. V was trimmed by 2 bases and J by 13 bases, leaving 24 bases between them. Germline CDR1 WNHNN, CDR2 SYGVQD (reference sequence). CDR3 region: CASSEGGTNKGETQFF. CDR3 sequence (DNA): TGCGCCAGCAGTGAGGGCGGGACCAACAAGGGAGAGACCCAGTTCTTC.

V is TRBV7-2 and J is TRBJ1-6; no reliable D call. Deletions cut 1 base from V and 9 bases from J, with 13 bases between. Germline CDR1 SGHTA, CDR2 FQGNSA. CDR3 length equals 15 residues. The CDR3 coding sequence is TGTGCCAGCAGCTTAGAAGGCAGTGAAATTTCACCCCTCCACTTT. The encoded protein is CASSLEGSEISPLHF.

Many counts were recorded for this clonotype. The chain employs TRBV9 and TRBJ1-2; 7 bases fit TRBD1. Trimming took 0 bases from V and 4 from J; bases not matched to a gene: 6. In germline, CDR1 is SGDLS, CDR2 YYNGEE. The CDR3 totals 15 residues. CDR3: CASSVADRSLYGYTF. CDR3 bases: TGTGCCAGCAGCGTAGCGGACAGGTCTCTCTATGGCTACACCTTC.

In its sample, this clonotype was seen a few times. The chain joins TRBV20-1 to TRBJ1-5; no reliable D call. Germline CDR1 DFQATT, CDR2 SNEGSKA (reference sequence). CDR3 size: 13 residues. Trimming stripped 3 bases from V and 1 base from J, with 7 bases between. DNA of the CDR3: TGCAGTGCTAGTGGGCAGAGCAATCAGCCCCAGCATTTT. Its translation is CSASGQSNQPQHF.

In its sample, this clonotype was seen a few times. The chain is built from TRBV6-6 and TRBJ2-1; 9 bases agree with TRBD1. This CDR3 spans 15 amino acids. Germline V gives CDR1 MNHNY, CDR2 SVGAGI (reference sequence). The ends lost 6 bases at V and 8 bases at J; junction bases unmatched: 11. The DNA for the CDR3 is TGTGCCAGCAGGTACCCCGGGACAGGGTTGGATGAGCAGTTCTTC. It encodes CASRYPGTGLDEQFF.

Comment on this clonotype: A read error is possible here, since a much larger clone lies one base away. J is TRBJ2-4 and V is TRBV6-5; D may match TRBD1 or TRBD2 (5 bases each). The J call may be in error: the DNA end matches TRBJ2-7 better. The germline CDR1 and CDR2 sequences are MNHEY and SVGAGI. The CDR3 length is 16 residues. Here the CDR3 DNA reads TGTGCCAACAGGCCTTTCCAGGGTAGCGAGATCTACGAGCAGTACTTC. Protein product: CANRPFQGSEIYEQYF.

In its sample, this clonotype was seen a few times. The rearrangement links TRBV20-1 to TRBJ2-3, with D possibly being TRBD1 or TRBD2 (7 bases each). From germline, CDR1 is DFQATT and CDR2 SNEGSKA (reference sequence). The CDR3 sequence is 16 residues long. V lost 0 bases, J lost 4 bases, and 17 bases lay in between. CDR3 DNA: TGCAGTGCTAGAGATATTGCAGGGGGGGCTTCAGATACGCAGTATTTT. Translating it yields CSARDIAGGASDTQYF.